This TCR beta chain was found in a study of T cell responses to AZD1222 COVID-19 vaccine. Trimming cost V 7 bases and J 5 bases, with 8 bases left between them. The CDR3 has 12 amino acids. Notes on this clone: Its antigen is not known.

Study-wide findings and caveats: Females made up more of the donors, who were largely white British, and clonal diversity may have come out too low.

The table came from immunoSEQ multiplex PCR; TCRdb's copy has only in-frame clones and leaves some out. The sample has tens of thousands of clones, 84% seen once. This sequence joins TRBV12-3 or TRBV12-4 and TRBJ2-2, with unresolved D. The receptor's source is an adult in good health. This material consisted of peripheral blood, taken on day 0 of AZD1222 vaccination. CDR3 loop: CASNPGTGELFF. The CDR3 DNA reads TGTGCCAGCAATCCGGGTACCGGGGAGCTGTTTTTT.